These 19 T cell receptor beta chains came from one sample sequenced in a study of human T cells and chemical hapten exposure (dated by TCRdb to 2020 to 2023). Receptors were amplified or captured by RACE. Data came from a NextSeq 500. Using fastp trimming at Q25 and MiXCR clonotype assembly, TCRdb reanalyzed the public sequencing data and kept in-frame beta chains. Rows with one shared CDR3 protein collapse into an entry with the most common genes and DNA. This sample holds around 380,000 distinct CDR3 sequences; 5.5% were observed only once. Together, the top ten hold more than 8% of the sample. What the time point label conveys for this sample: pre-sensitization, week 0. According to the study, the label for this sample's treatment or condition signals: therapeutic diphenylcyclopropenone sensitization with weekly scalp DPC. The source was whole blood, collected in connection with sensitization to the hapten diphenylcyclopropenone (DPC). The receptors were gathered from a young woman with alopecia areata. Some clones in this sample may be carry-over from other donors' samples.

The CDR3 region is CASSARDYSNQPQHF. The CDR3 nucleotides read TGTGCCAGCAGTGCCAGAGATTATAGCAATCAGCCCCAGCATTTT. The chain recombines TRBV6-1 with TRBJ1-5; D is unresolved. This CDR3 has 15 amino acids. Germline V gene lookup returns CDR1 MNHNS and CDR2 SASEGT. The ends were cut back, 4 bases at V and 0 bases at J, with 10 bases in the middle.

The sample holds many counts of this clonotype. The chain uses TRBV5-1 and TRBJ2-3; maybe TRBD2 (6 bases). This CDR3 region has 13 residues. CDR1 is SGHRS, CDR2 YFSETQ, per germline. The germline V and J ends were trimmed by 3 bases and 5 bases, with 10 bases remaining between them. The CDR3 nucleotides read TGCGCCAGCAGCTCGACTAGAGGAGATACGCAGTATTTT. The encoded protein is CASSSTRGDTQYF. Full variable domain (missing parts from reference TRBV5-1 and TRBJ2-3): KAGVTQTPRYLIKTRGQQVTLSCSPISGHRSVSWYQQTPGQGLQFLFEYFSETQRNKGNFPGRFSGRQFSNSRSEMNVSTLELGDSALYLCASSSTRGDTQYFGPGTRLTVL.

This clonotype was recorded many times. This rearrangement joins TRBV12-3 or TRBV12-4 to TRBJ1-1, with TRBD1 matching 7 bases. The CDR3 is 14 amino acids. V trimming: 6 bases; J trimming: 3 bases; junction bases outside the gene matches: 7. The CDR3: CASSPETGYTEAFF. The CDR3 nucleotides read TGTGCCAGCAGCCCGGAGACAGGGTACACTGAAGCTTTCTTT.

This clonotype has more than one count but fewer than ten. The CDR3 DNA follows: TGTGCCAGCAGCCAAGAGGAGGGGGGCGAGCAGTACTTC. Translated, it gives CASSQEEGGEQYF. The chain combines TRBV4-2 with TRBJ2-7; D may correspond to TRBD1 or TRBD2 (6 bases each). V lost 0 bases and J 6 bases, leaving 9 bases between the germline ends. In germline, CDR1 is LGHNA, CDR2 YNFKEQ. The CDR3 consists of 13 residues.

V and J are TRBV6-2 or TRBV6-3 and TRBJ1-2, with unresolved D. Between the trimmed V and J ends, which lost 6 bases and 2 bases, there was a span of 16 bases. The CDR3 totals 15 residues. The germline gives CDR1 MNHEY, CDR2 SVGEGT. CDR3 sequence: CASSRDLIENYGYTF. The CDR3 DNA follows: TGTGCCAGCAGCAGAGACCTGATTGAAAACTATGGCTACACCTTC.

There are a few counts of this clonotype. The rearrangement uses TRBV6-5 and TRBJ2-7; 8 bases match TRBD1. With V trimmed by 0 bases and J by 2 bases, 3 bases remained unmatched. The germline CDR1 and CDR2 sequences are MNHEY and SVGAGI. The CDR3 is 15 residues long. CDR3 DNA: TGTGCCAGCAGTTACTCAAGGACAGGGACCTACGAGCAGTACTTC. Protein: CASSYSRTGTYEQYF.

This clonotype was seen more than once but under ten times. The chain joins TRBV14 to TRBJ1-1; 7 nucleotides agree with TRBD1. Trimming at V came to 1 base and at J to 4 bases, leaving 9 bases not matched to a gene. Looked up from germline, CDR1 is SGHDN and CDR2 is FVKESK. The CDR3 sequence is 16 residues long. The CDR3 DNA reads as TGTGCCAGCAGCCAAGGCAACAGGGGTTTAGGCACTGAAGCTTTCTTT. Protein sequence: CASSQGNRGLGTEAFF. The full variable domain, rest sourced from reference TRBV14 and TRBJ1-1, is EAGVTQFPSHSVIEKGQTVTLRCDPISGHDNLYWYRRVMGKEIKFLLHFVKESKQDESGMPNNRFLAERTGGTYSTLKVQPAELEDSGVYFCASSQGNRGLGTEAFFGQGTRLTVV.

This clonotype occurred a few times. The V and J genes are TRBV28 and TRBJ2-7; D is uncertain. CDR3 length: 12 amino acids. CDR1 and CDR2 (germline): MDHEN, SYDVKM. Trimming took 1 base from V and 3 from J, leaving 4 bases between them. CDR3 protein: CASSLYDYEQYF. For the CDR3, the DNA is TGTGCCAGCAGTTTATATGACTACGAGCAGTACTTC.

This clonotype was seen ten or more times. The V call is TRBV24-1, the J call TRBJ2-1; TRBD1 aligns across 9 bases. Germline loops: CDR1 KGHDR, CDR2 SFDVKD. The CDR3 totals 18 residues. V lost 4 bases and J lost 3; bases outside the gene matches: 12. The CDR3 is CATSDYVSGTGIYNEQFF. The DNA of the CDR3 is TGTGCCACCAGTGACTACGTTTCCGGGACAGGGATCTACAATGAGCAGTTCTTC.

Many counts were recorded for this clonotype. The chain links TRBV5-1 to TRBJ2-5; D remains unclear. CDR3 length equals 13 residues. Germline lookup yields CDR1 SGHRS and CDR2 YFSETQ. V lost 0 bases to trimming and J lost 3 bases, with 6 bases between them. CDR3 loop: CASSLAAEETQYF. CDR3 DNA sequence: TGCGCCAGCAGCTTGGCCGCGGAAGAGACCCAGTACTTC.

This clonotype was counted a few times. J is TRBJ1-2 and V is TRBV29-1; the D gene is possibly TRBD1 (5 bases). CDR3 length: 14 amino acids. CDR1 and CDR2 from the germline V gene are SQVTM and ANQGSEA. Trimming stripped 1 base from V and 4 bases from J, with 13 bases between. This CDR3 is CSVEGREGSYGYTF. CDR3 coding DNA: TGCAGCGTTGAAGGGCGGGAGGGGAGCTATGGCTACACCTTC.

This clonotype has at least ten counts. This chain links TRBV5-1 with TRBJ2-1; D may be TRBD1 (7 bases). The V gene's germline CDR1 is SGHRS and CDR2 YFSETQ. Trimming removed 4 bases from V and 3 bases from J, with 17 bases in between. This CDR3 spans 16 amino acids. The CDR3 is CASSPDSGGNYNEQFF. CDR3 in DNA: TGCGCCAGCAGCCCAGACTCAGGGGGGAACTACAATGAGCAGTTCTTC.

This clonotype was found many times. The chain carries TRBV6-5 and TRBJ1-2; D not resolved. Germline-derived CDR1 and CDR2 are MNHEY and SVGAGI. The CDR3 spans 11 residues. V lost 6 bases and J lost 3, with 5 bases in between. The CDR3 is CASRDDYGYTF. The CDR3 DNA sequence: TGTGCCAGCAGGGATGACTATGGCTACACCTTC.

The chain employs TRBV27 and TRBJ2-1, with D maybe TRBD2 (5 bases). The CDR3 runs to 13 residues. V was pared by 4 bases and J by 6 bases, with 10 bases between. CDR1 MNHEY and CDR2 SMNVEV come from the germline V gene (reference sequence). The CDR3 bases are TGTGCCAGCAGTTCTGGGAGCGTCAATGAGCAGTTCTTC. Translation gives CASSSGSVNEQFF.

This clonotype occurred a few times. The chain uses TRBV6-2 or TRBV6-3 and TRBJ1-5; D unresolved. The germline gives CDR1 MNHEY, CDR2 SVGEGT. Trimming stripped 2 bases from V and 0 bases from J, with 11 bases between. There are 16 residues in the CDR3. The CDR3 sequence: CASSYGAEYSNQPQHF. CDR3 DNA: TGTGCCAGCAGTTACGGAGCAGAGTATAGCAATCAGCCCCAGCATTTT.

The rearrangement joins TRBV6-5 to TRBJ2-1; D may be TRBD2 (8 bases). Germline V gene data show CDR1 as MNHEY and CDR2 as SVGAGI. Trimming took off 10 bases at V and 4 bases at J, with 17 bases between the two ends. The CDR3 runs 14 residues. CDR3 residues: CANGRGQIYNEQFF. DNA for the CDR3: TGTGCCAACGGGAGGGGACAGATATACAATGAGCAGTTCTTC.

This clonotype was detected many times. V is TRBV12-3 or TRBV12-4 and J is TRBJ2-3, with D unresolved. Trimming cost V 3 bases and J 12 bases, with 10 bases left between them. The CDR3 loop spans 11 amino acids. The CDR3 reads CASSFIGRQYF. CDR3 in DNA: TGTGCCAGCAGTTTCATAGGGCGCCAGTATTTT.

A remark on this clonotype: A much larger clone lies one base from this, so it may be a read error. The rearrangement joins TRBV6-5 to TRBJ1-4; D perhaps matches TRBD1 (5 bases). This CDR3 contains 13 residues. CDR1 MNHEY and CDR2 SVGAGI come from the germline V gene. CDR3 DNA sequence: TGTGCCTGCAGCCCAGACAGTTATGAAAAACTGTTTTTT. It specifies CACSPDSYEKLFF.

The sample holds a few counts of this clonotype. The chain recombines TRBV13 with TRBJ1-1; tentatively, D is TRBD1 (5 bases). This CDR3 spans 14 amino acids. The V gene's germline CDR1 is PRHDT and CDR2 FYEKMQ (reference sequence). V was trimmed by 3 bases and J by 1 base, leaving 9 bases between them. CDR3 amino acids: CASSFRDPNTEAFF. The CDR3 region has the DNA TGTGCCAGCAGCTTTCGGGACCCGAACACTGAAGCTTTCTTT.